This TCR beta chain derives from a study of blood T cell repertoires in COVID-19. The wider study: Some COVID-19 samples were acute and others convalescent; all came from the United States, Italy and Spain.

Authors' methods: Estimation of nucleated cell counts was performed using reference gene primer amplification. Generated by immunoSEQ multiplex PCR, the TCRdb table keeps only in-frame clones and is missing some. V and J calls and clone size are copied from that table; D and trimming were computed from the DNA. The table has under 350,000 clones, about 89% seen once. The sequence was obtained from a woman in her 40s who had recovered from COVID-19. The sample was PBMCs or T cells enriched from blood (not recorded which).

CDR3 nucleotide sequence: TGTGCCAGCAGCCTTGGACAGGGTCGGGGAGAAAAACTGTTTTTT. It encodes CASSLGQGRGEKLFF. The chain links TRBV4-2 to TRBJ1-4; TRBD1 agrees at 8 bases. The CDR3 runs to 15 residues. The V and J ends lost 4 bases and 8 bases, in that order; junction bases with no gene match: 9. CDR1 and CDR2 (germline): LGHNA, YNFKEQ.